A single sample is the source of the 8 T cell receptor beta chains below, sequenced in a study of patients and donors after allogeneic stem cell transplantation. TCRdb re-derived calls from the RT-PCR reads in MiXCR, one entry per CDR3 protein. The data contain over 150,000 distinct CDR3 sequences, over 25% of them singletons. Sequencing was done on a sample of blood, either unsorted or a sorted T cell fraction (not recorded which). These receptor sequences come from a human donor who was either an allogeneic HSCT recipient or a stem cell or donor lymphocyte infusion donor (not recorded which). It is not recorded whose cells these are; they may come from a transplant donor.

V usage is TRBV12-5 and J usage is TRBJ1-2; TRBD1 matches 10 bases. The CDR3 runs to 16 residues. J was trimmed by 5 bases and V by 1 base; bases with no gene match: 7. Germline values: CDR1 LGHNT, CDR2 FRNRAP. CDR3 sequence (DNA): TGTGCTAGTGGTTTGGCCGTCCCGGGACAGGGGTATGGCTACACCTTC. It codes for CASGLAVPGQGYGYTF.

This clonotype was counted ten times or more. V gene TRBV5-1 combines with J gene TRBJ2-7; 8 nucleotides agree with TRBD2. V lost 4 bases to trimming and J lost 5 bases; unmatched junction nucleotides: 5. The length of the CDR3 is 13 residues. From germline, CDR1 is SGHRS and CDR2 YFSETQ. In DNA, the CDR3 is TGCGCCAGCAGCCGGGGGGGATCGGACGAGCAGTACTTC. Translation gives CASSRGGSDEQYF.

This clonotype was detected only a few times. In DNA, the CDR3 is TGTGCCAGCAGCAAAGGAGGGGACCAGACTTGTGGCAATCAGCCCCAGCATTTT. It codes for CASSKGGDQTCGNQPQHF. J is TRBJ1-5 and V is TRBV21-1; the D call in the table, TRBD1, was not verified against the DNA. TRBV21-1 is given as a pseudogene. The CDR3 is 18 residues long.

Ten or more counts support this clonotype. This sequence joins TRBV6-2 or TRBV6-3 and TRBJ1-1; TRBD1 aligns across 10 bases. The CDR3 covers 15 residues. Germline lookup yields CDR1 MNHEY and CDR2 SVGEGT. V was pared by 4 bases and J by 7 bases, with 9 bases of the junction left unmatched. The CDR3 nucleotides read TGTGCCAGCAGTTCTCCCGGGACAGGGGTAATTGAAGCTTTCTTT. As protein: CASSSPGTGVIEAFF.

The table lists this clonotype with a few counts. The V call is TRBV5-1, the J call TRBJ1-4; D is ambiguous. The germline CDR1 and CDR2 sequences are SGHRS and YFSETQ. Trimming cost V 0 bases and J 8 bases, with 11 bases left between them. There are 14 residues in the CDR3. The CDR3 here is CASSLDKEGEKLFF. CDR3 DNA sequence: TGCGCCAGCAGCTTGGACAAGGAAGGGGAAAAACTGTTTTTT. The full variable domain, with the rest looked up from reference TRBV5-1 and TRBJ1-4, is KAGVTQTPRYLIKTRGQQVTLSCSPISGHRSVSWYQQTPGQGLQFLFEYFSETQRNKGNFPGRFSGRQFSNSRSEMNVSTLELGDSALYLCASSLDKEGEKLFFGSGTQLSVL.

This clonotype came up a few times. Here the CDR3 reads CASSAHRDRGHHEQYF. CDR3 sequence (DNA): TGTGCCAGCAGCGCACACCGGGACAGGGGGCATCACGAGCAGTACTTC. J is TRBJ2-7 and V is TRBV9; TRBD1 matches 12 bases. V dropped 3 bases and J dropped 5; count of bases not matched to a gene: 9. The CDR3 totals 16 residues. Germline CDR1 reads SGDLS; CDR2 reads YYNGEE.

The chain uses TRBV7-3 and TRBJ2-3, with D maybe TRBD1 (6 bases). The CDR3 runs to 12 residues. The V gene lost 9 bases and the J gene lost 8 bases, with 15 bases spanning the gap. Germline-derived CDR1 and CDR2 are SGHTA and FQGTGA. The CDR3 protein is CASSRGGGTQYF. The CDR3 region has the DNA TGTGCCAGTTCCCGTGGGGGCGGTACGCAGTATTTT. The whole variable domain, remainder taken from reference TRBV7-3 and TRBJ2-3, is GAGVSQTPSNKVTEKGKYVELRCDPISGHTALYWYRQSLGQGPEFLIYFQGTGAADDSGLPNDRFFAVRPEGSVSTLKIQRTERGDSAVYLCASSRGGGTQYFGPGTRLTVL.

The chain joins TRBV5-1 to TRBJ2-1, with a tentative D call TRBD2 (5 bases). The CDR3 totals 14 residues. CDR1 is SGHRS and CDR2 is YFSETQ in the germline V gene. Trimming cost V 0 bases and J 7 bases, with 11 bases left between them. The DNA of the CDR3 is TGCGCCAGCAGCTTGGCGGGAACGATTAATGAGCAGTTCTTC. It encodes CASSLAGTINEQFF.